This entry lists 21 T cell receptor beta chains sequenced from one sample in a study of shared clonotypes between healthy human individuals. Some clones are missing from TCRdb's copy, which holds only in-frame ones; the method was immunoSEQ multiplex PCR. The table includes millions of clones, approximately 93% detected once. Sequenced sample: naive CD4+ T cells from PBMCs. Subset: CD45RA+ positively selected. The receptors were sampled from a young man in good health. Some clones in this sample may be carry-over from other donors' samples.

The chain joins TRBV7-9 to TRBJ2-7; 10 bases fit TRBD1. Per the germline V gene, CDR1 is SEHNR and CDR2 is FQNEAQ (reference sequence). The CDR3 spans 16 residues. V lost 1 base, J lost 9 bases, and 12 bases stayed unmatched. CDR3 region: CASSLGSDRDRGRQYF. The CDR3 coding sequence is TGTGCCAGCAGCTTAGGGTCGGACCGGGACAGGGGAAGGCAGTACTTC. The full variable domain, rest sourced from reference TRBV7-9 and TRBJ2-7, is DTGVSQNPRHKITKRGQNVTFRCDPISEHNRLYWYRQTLGQGPEFLTYFQNEAQLEKSRLLSDRFSAERPKGSFSTLEIQRTEQGDSAMYLCASSLGSDRDRGRQYFGPGTRLTVT.

This clone turned up a few times. The chain combines TRBV4-1 with TRBJ2-6, with D perhaps matching TRBD2 (6 bases). CDR3 length: 16 residues. Germline lookup yields CDR1 MGHRA and CDR2 YSYEKL. Trimming took off 2 bases at V and 2 bases at J, with 10 bases between the two ends. This CDR3 reads CASSQLPGAGANVLTF. CDR3 DNA: TGCGCCAGCAGCCAATTACCGGGGGCTGGGGCCAACGTCCTGACTTTC.

The J gene is TRBJ2-3, the V gene TRBV30; 11 bases line up with TRBD2. The CDR3 consists of 18 residues. CDR1 and CDR2 from the germline V gene are GTSNPN and SVGIG (reference sequence). J gave up 1 base and V 0 bases, and 9 bases lay outside the gene matches. The CDR3 spells CAWSVTPGLAVRTDTQYF. In nucleotides, the CDR3 is TGTGCCTGGAGTGTAACGCCGGGACTAGCGGTACGCACAGATACGCAGTATTTT.

This chain joins TRBV5-1 and TRBJ2-3; tentative D call: TRBD1 (6 bases). The CDR3 is 13 amino acids. Trimming removed 7 bases from V and 0 bases from J, with 9 bases in between. Germline V gene lookup returns CDR1 SGHRS and CDR2 YFSETQ. This chain's CDR3 is CASDRTSTDTQYF. Here the CDR3 DNA reads TGCGCCAGCGACAGGACGAGCACAGATACGCAGTATTTT.

The CDR3: CASSPKGKGNTEAFF. The DNA for the CDR3 is TGTGCCAGCAGTCCCAAGGGAAAAGGGAACACTGAAGCTTTCTTT. V gene TRBV28 combines with J gene TRBJ1-1; no firm D call. V was trimmed by 5 bases and J by 1 base, leaving 14 bases between them. The CDR3 is made up of 15 amino acids. The germline V gene encodes CDR1 MDHEN and CDR2 SYDVKM.

The chain is built from TRBV5-6 and TRBJ2-2, with TRBD2 matching over 9 bases. Germline V gives CDR1 SGHDT, CDR2 YYEEEE. J lost 6 bases, V lost 3 bases, and 6 bases had no gene match. This CDR3 spans 15 amino acids. DNA of the CDR3: TGTGCCAGCAGCTACGGGACTAGCTTAGCCGGGGAGCTGTTTTTT. Protein product: CASSYGTSLAGELFF.

V and J are TRBV28 and TRBJ2-1; 8 bases are shared with TRBD1. Germline values: CDR1 MDHEN, CDR2 SYDVKM. After removal of 8 bases from V and 7 bases from J, the junction contained 16 bases not matched to a gene. The CDR3 length is 16 residues. DNA for the CDR3: TGTGCCAGCGCTCCCCCTGGGCAGGGGGCCAATAATGAGCAGTTCTTC. Its translation: CASAPPGQGANNEQFF. The variable domain in full, completed from reference TRBV28 and TRBJ2-1, reads DVKVTQSSRYLVKRTGEKVFLECVQDMDHENMFWYRQDPGLGLRLIYFSYDVKMKEKGDIPEGYSVSREKKERFSLILESASTNQTSMYLCASAPPGQGANNEQFFGPGTRLTVL.

This clone was counted once. The chain has TRBV11-3 and TRBJ1-3, with D perhaps TRBD1 (5 bases). Germline CDR1 SGHNT, CDR2 YENEEA. The CDR3 runs 12 residues. CDR3 nucleotides: TGTGTCCCGGGGGTAGACGGAAACACCATATATTTT. This translates into CVPGVDGNTIYF.

This rearrangement joins TRBV28 to TRBJ2-5; TRBD2 might be the D (6 bases). V was trimmed by 6 bases and J by 1 base, leaving 12 bases between them. Germline CDR1 is MDHEN and CDR2 is SYDVKM. The CDR3 sequence is 14 residues long. CDR3 DNA sequence: TGTGCCAGCAGGGCGGGGCGGCTCCAAGAGACCCAGTACTTC. It encodes CASRAGRLQETQYF.

The chain has TRBV5-4 and TRBJ1-2; D remains ambiguous. V lost 0 bases and J 2 bases, leaving 8 bases between the germline ends. Per the germline V gene, CDR1 is SGHNT and CDR2 is YYREEE (reference sequence). There are 14 residues in the CDR3. The CDR3 reads CASSLGRNNYGYTF. CDR3 nucleotides: TGTGCCAGCAGCTTGGGACGGAACAACTATGGCTACACCTTC.

The chain is built from TRBV11-2 and TRBJ2-5; TRBD2 matches at 8 bases. This CDR3 contains 16 residues. The V and J ends lost 5 bases and 4 bases, in that order; junction bases with no gene match: 12. Germline lookup yields CDR1 SGHAT and CDR2 FQNNGV. Here the CDR3 DNA reads TGTGCCAGCAGCATTTCGGGACACCGGGAGGGAGAGACCCAGTACTTC. Protein sequence: CASSISGHREGETQYF.

The J gene is TRBJ2-3, the V gene TRBV2; no reliable D call. This CDR3 has 15 residues. Trimming removed 2 bases at V and 4 bases at J, with 13 bases between. Germline V lookup: CDR1 SNHLY, CDR2 FYNNEI. The CDR3 coding sequence is TGTGCCAGCAGTGAACGGCAGGTTGGGGCAGATACGCAGTATTTT. Encoded protein: CASSERQVGADTQYF.

This chain uses TRBV19 with TRBJ2-7; D uncertain. The CDR3 length is 14 residues. Germline V gives CDR1 LNHDA, CDR2 SQIVND (reference sequence). Trimming removed 6 bases from V and 6 bases from J, with 18 bases in between. The DNA of the CDR3 is TGTGCCAGTAGGGCAGACACGACCTTTGGCGAGCAGTACTTC. Its protein product is CASRADTTFGEQYF.

Points on this clone: Sequence at one end of the junction differs from germline and may be a read error. J is TRBJ1-2 and V is TRBV5-6, with 8 bases fitting TRBD1. The CDR3 is made up of 15 amino acids. Germline assignment: CDR1 SGHDT and CDR2 YYEEEE. This CDR3 is CASTLRQGAYYGYTF. CDR3 coding DNA: TGTGCCAGCACCTTGAGGCAGGGGGCTTACTATGGCTACACCTTC.

The V and J genes are TRBV11-2 and TRBJ2-7; TRBD2 agrees at 10 bases. The CDR3 extends over 18 amino acids. CDR1 is SGHAT, CDR2 FQNNGV, per germline. V gave up 1 base and J gave up 3 bases; unmatched junction bases: 12. CDR3 protein: CASSLVRLAGRLGYEQYF. In DNA form, the CDR3 reads TGTGCCAGCAGCTTAGTGCGACTAGCGGGTAGGCTCGGCTACGAGCAGTACTTC.

The chain combines TRBV29-1 with TRBJ1-4; D gene uncertain. Trimming left V 4 bases short and J 7 bases short, with 7 bases between. There are 11 residues in the CDR3. Germline V lookup: CDR1 SQVTM, CDR2 ANQGSEA. The CDR3 DNA reads as TGCAGCGTTGTCGGAGGTGAAAAACTGTTTTTT. Translation: CSVVGGEKLFF.

V usage is TRBV28 and J usage is TRBJ2-5; 7 bases match TRBD2. Trimming at V came to 3 bases and at J to 6 bases, leaving 4 bases not matched to a gene. Germline V gene lookup returns CDR1 MDHEN and CDR2 SYDVKM. The CDR3 has 13 residues. Here the CDR3 DNA reads TGTGCCAGCAGTTTCCGGGGGGTGAAGACCCAGTACTTC. Translation gives CASSFRGVKTQYF.

The chain has TRBV4-1 and TRBJ2-5; D perhaps matches TRBD2 (7 bases). Trimming took 3 bases from V and 8 from J, leaving 16 bases between them. The CDR3 consists of 14 residues. CDR1 and CDR2 from the germline V gene are MGHRA and YSYEKL. The CDR3 protein is CASSQQGGGVTQYF. Here the CDR3 DNA reads TGCGCCAGCAGCCAGCAGGGCGGGGGCGTAACCCAGTACTTC.

V gene TRBV7-8 combines with J gene TRBJ2-3, with TRBD2 matching 11 bases. The CDR3 contains 18 residues. V lost 4 bases and J lost 0; bases outside the gene matches: 9. Germline V CDR1 and CDR2: SGHVS, FQNEAQ. The CDR3 region is CASSSRLAGWSSTDTQYF. CDR3 sequence (DNA): TGTGCCAGCAGCTCCAGACTAGCGGGATGGTCTAGCACAGATACGCAGTATTTT. The full variable domain, rest sourced from reference TRBV7-8 and TRBJ2-3, is GAGVSQSPRYKVAKRGQDVALRCDPISGHVSLFWYQQALGQGPEFLTYFQNEAQLDKSGLPSDRFFAERPEGSVSTLKIQRTQQEDSAVYLCASSSRLAGWSSTDTQYFGPGTRLTVL.

The chain couples TRBV6-6 to TRBJ2-5; a weak D match, TRBD2 (5 bases). There are 12 residues in the CDR3. Looked up from germline, CDR1 is MNHNY and CDR2 is SVGAGI (reference sequence). Trimming left V 6 bases short and J 4 bases short, with 9 bases between. CDR3: CASSVRGETQYF. CDR3 in DNA: TGTGCCAGCAGCGTTCGGGGAGAGACCCAGTACTTC.

The V and J genes are TRBV5-4 and TRBJ1-2; TRBD1 matches at 8 bases. The germline V gene has CDR1 SGHNT and CDR2 YYREEE (reference sequence). This CDR3 contains 14 residues. With 4 bases clipped from V and 6 bases from J, the junction kept 8 bases outside the gene matches. In nucleotides, the CDR3 is TGTGCCAGCAGCCCCCGGACAGGGAGGCATGGCTACACCTTC. This sequence encodes CASSPRTGRHGYTF.